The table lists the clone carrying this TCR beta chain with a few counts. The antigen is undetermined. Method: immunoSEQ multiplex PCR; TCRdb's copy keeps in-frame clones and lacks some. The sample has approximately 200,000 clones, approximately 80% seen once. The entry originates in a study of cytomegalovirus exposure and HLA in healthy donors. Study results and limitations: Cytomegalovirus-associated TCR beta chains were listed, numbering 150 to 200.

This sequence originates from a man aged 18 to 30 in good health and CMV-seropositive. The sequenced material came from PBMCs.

CDR3 amino acids: CASRKPGLASMEQYF. As DNA, the CDR3 is TGTGCCAGCAGAAAACCGGGACTAGCCTCGATGGAGCAGTACTTC. This chain links TRBV27 with TRBJ2-7; TRBD2 agrees at 9 bases. The J segment lost 7 bases and the V segment lost 6 bases, leaving 13 bases of the junction unmatched. This CDR3 region has 15 residues. Germline V gene lookup returns CDR1 MNHEY and CDR2 SMNVEV (reference sequence).